These T cell receptor beta chains were read from a single sample in a study of cytomegalovirus exposure and HLA in healthy donors. Produced via immunoSEQ multiplex PCR; TCRdb's table is partial and in-frame only. This table has about 160,000 clones, 60% to 80% appearing once. The sequencing input was PBMCs. Every receptor here comes from a man in his fifties in good health and CMV-seropositive. Both conserved end residues are part of each CDR3. Fields, in order: clone size, D gene, V gene, J gene, CDR3 length, CDR3 protein, CDR3 DNA. The D gene is left open where the match is weak. Clone size appears in some rows only: once, few, many, or a class for an expanded clone.

clone size: once; D gene: NA; V gene: TRBV4-1; J gene: TRBJ1-5; CDR3 length: 18; CDR3 protein: CASSLQAGGGNSNQPQHF; CDR3 DNA: TGCGCCAGCAGCCTCCAAGCCGGGGGGGGAAATAGCAATCAGCCCCAGCATTTT
clone size: NA; D gene: TRBD1; V gene: TRBV2; J gene: TRBJ1-5; CDR3 length: 15; CDR3 protein: CASSEEGGSNQPQHF; CDR3 DNA: TGTGCCAGCAGTGAAGAAGGGGGCAGCAATCAGCCCCAGCATTTT
clone size: NA; D gene: TRBD2; V gene: TRBV30; J gene: TRBJ2-5; CDR3 length: 14; CDR3 protein: CAWRRAGGRETQYF; CDR3 DNA: TGTGCCTGGAGAAGGGCGGGGGGGCGCGAGACCCAGTACTTC
clone size: few; D gene: NA; V gene: TRBV14; J gene: TRBJ2-5; CDR3 length: 17; CDR3 protein: CASSQDLGGPGSGTQYF; CDR3 DNA: TGTGCCAGCAGCCAAGATTTAGGGGGACCAGGGTCGGGGACCCAGTACTTC
clone size: NA; D gene: TRBD1; V gene: TRBV7-9; J gene: TRBJ1-1; CDR3 length: 15; CDR3 protein: CASSVLGQGAPEAFF; CDR3 DNA: TGTGCCAGCAGCGTCCTGGGACAGGGAGCCCCTGAAGCTTTCTTT
clone size: NA; D gene: TRBD1; V gene: TRBV11-2; J gene: TRBJ2-7; CDR3 length: 15; CDR3 protein: CASSHLDRDWYEQYF; CDR3 DNA: TGTGCCAGCAGCCACCTTGACAGGGATTGGTACGAGCAGTACTTC
clone size: few; D gene: TRBD1; V gene: TRBV19; J gene: TRBJ2-6; CDR3 length: 20; CDR3 protein: CASSMRGRSMDPTGANVLTF; CDR3 DNA: TGTGCCAGTAGTATGAGGGGGCGCAGTATGGATCCCACTGGGGCCAACGTCCTGACTTTC
clone size: NA; D gene: NA; V gene: TRBV7-3; J gene: TRBJ2-2; CDR3 length: 13; CDR3 protein: CASSPGLPGELFF; CDR3 DNA: TGTGCCAGCAGCCCCGGACTACCCGGGGAGCTGTTTTTT
clone size: few; D gene: TRBD1; V gene: TRBV7-9; J gene: TRBJ2-4; CDR3 length: 16; CDR3 protein: CASSQGTGRSKNIQYF; CDR3 DNA: TGTGCCAGCAGTCAAGGGACAGGCCGTTCCAAAAACATTCAGTACTTC
clone size: NA; D gene: TRBD2; V gene: TRBV10-2; J gene: TRBJ2-3; CDR3 length: 15; CDR3 protein: CASSESGGGAGTQYF; CDR3 DNA: TGCGCCAGCAGTGAGTCAGGCGGGGGGGCTGGTACGCAGTATTTT
clone size: once; D gene: TRBD1; V gene: TRBV7-3; J gene: TRBJ1-6; CDR3 length: 16; CDR3 protein: CASSLTAGGFNSPLHF; CDR3 DNA: TGTGCCAGCAGCTTAACGGCAGGGGGGTTCAATTCACCCCTCCACTTT
clone size: few; D gene: TRBD2; V gene: TRBV27; J gene: TRBJ2-4; CDR3 length: 15; CDR3 protein: CASSSQQGRRGAQYF; CDR3 DNA: TGTGCCAGCAGTTCCCAGCAGGGGCGGCGGGGGGCTCAGTACTTC
clone size: few; D gene: TRBD1; V gene: TRBV19; J gene: TRBJ1-2; CDR3 length: 15; CDR3 protein: CASKGQGQLRDGYTF; CDR3 DNA: TGTGCCAGTAAGGGACAGGGACAGCTCCGGGATGGCTACACCTTC
clone size: NA; D gene: TRBD2; V gene: TRBV7-2; J gene: TRBJ2-5; CDR3 length: 16; CDR3 protein: CASSLAAREYQETQYF; CDR3 DNA: TGTGCCAGCAGCTTAGCCGCGCGGGAGTACCAAGAGACCCAGTACTTC
clone size: NA; D gene: NA; V gene: TRBV11-2; J gene: TRBJ2-7; CDR3 length: 15; CDR3 protein: CASSLVGAGTYEQYF; CDR3 DNA: TGTGCCAGCAGCTTAGTGGGGGCAGGGACATACGAACAGTACTTC
clone size: NA; D gene: NA; V gene: TRBV6-7; J gene: TRBJ1-2; CDR3 length: 15; CDR3 protein: CASSYRQRLDYGYTF; CDR3 DNA: TGTGCCAGCAGTTACCGACAGAGACTAGACTATGGCTACACCTTC
clone size: NA; D gene: TRBD2; V gene: TRBV11-2; J gene: TRBJ2-5; CDR3 length: 14; CDR3 protein: CASSLGLGQETQYF; CDR3 DNA: TGTGCCAGCAGCTTGGGACTAGGCCAAGAGACCCAGTACTTC
clone size: few; D gene: NA; V gene: TRBV5-4; J gene: TRBJ2-3; CDR3 length: 15; CDR3 protein: CASSLRLGDTDTQYF; CDR3 DNA: TGTGCCAGCAGCTTGCGCCTAGGAGACACAGATACGCAGTATTTT
clone size: NA; D gene: TRBD2; V gene: TRBV29-1; J gene: TRBJ2-7; CDR3 length: 15; CDR3 protein: CSVVGTSGDPYEQYF; CDR3 DNA: TGCAGCGTTGTAGGGACTAGCGGGGATCCCTACGAGCAGTACTTC
clone size: NA; D gene: NA; V gene: TRBV6-1; J gene: TRBJ1-5; CDR3 length: 15; CDR3 protein: CASRRDGVPEEPQHF; CDR3 DNA: TGTGCCAGCAGGAGGGATGGGGTCCCCGAGGAGCCCCAGCATTTT
clone size: NA; D gene: TRBD1; V gene: TRBV15; J gene: TRBJ1-2; CDR3 length: 14; CDR3 protein: CATSAQQGDYGYTF; CDR3 DNA: TGTGCCACCAGCGCCCAACAGGGGGACTATGGCTACACCTTC
clone size: NA; D gene: NA; V gene: TRBV27; J gene: TRBJ1-2; CDR3 length: 13; CDR3 protein: CASTGDPNYGYTF; CDR3 DNA: TGTGCCAGCACAGGGGATCCTAACTATGGCTACACCTTC
clone size: few; D gene: NA; V gene: TRBV4-3; J gene: TRBJ1-2; CDR3 length: 15; CDR3 protein: CASSQESQGRYGYTF; CDR3 DNA: TGCGCCAGCAGCCAAGAAAGTCAGGGTCGGTATGGCTACACCTTC
clone size: NA; D gene: NA; V gene: TRBV14; J gene: TRBJ1-3; CDR3 length: 15; CDR3 protein: CASSRVGNSGNTIYF; CDR3 DNA: TGTGCCAGCAGCCGGGTCGGGAACTCTGGAAACACCATATATTTT
clone size: few; D gene: TRBD2; V gene: TRBV27; J gene: TRBJ2-1; CDR3 length: 18; CDR3 protein: CASSSRLAAASSYNEQFF; CDR3 DNA: TGTGCCAGCAGTTCTCGACTAGCGGCGGCCAGCTCCTACAATGAGCAGTTCTTC
clone size: NA; D gene: TRBD2; V gene: TRBV29-1; J gene: TRBJ2-7; CDR3 length: 17; CDR3 protein: CSVNGLAGGPTRDEQYF; CDR3 DNA: TGCAGCGTTAATGGACTAGCGGGGGGGCCTACGCGGGACGAGCAGTACTTC
clone size: once; D gene: TRBD1; V gene: TRBV2; J gene: TRBJ1-6; CDR3 length: 14; CDR3 protein: CASTGQGAISPLHF; CDR3 DNA: TGTGCCAGCACCGGGCAGGGGGCTATTTCACCCCTCCACTTT
clone size: NA; D gene: TRBD1; V gene: TRBV5-1; J gene: TRBJ1-1; CDR3 length: 13; CDR3 protein: CASSFTGVDEAFF; CDR3 DNA: TGCGCCAGCAGCTTTACAGGGGTGGATGAAGCTTTCTTT
clone size: NA; D gene: TRBD1; V gene: TRBV29-1; J gene: TRBJ2-3; CDR3 length: 15; CDR3 protein: CSVDGTVLGPDTQYF; CDR3 DNA: TGCAGCGTTGATGGGACAGTTCTGGGCCCAGATACGCAGTATTTT
clone size: NA; D gene: NA; V gene: TRBV10-1; J gene: TRBJ1-5; CDR3 length: 10; CDR3 protein: CASSDPRQHF; CDR3 DNA: TGCGCCAGCAGTGACCCCCGCCAGCATTTT
clone size: NA; D gene: NA; V gene: TRBV4-3; J gene: TRBJ1-2; CDR3 length: 15; CDR3 protein: CASSRHTAENYGYTF; CDR3 DNA: TGCGCCAGCAGCCGGCACACCGCAGAAAACTATGGCTACACCTTC
clone size: NA; D gene: TRBD2; V gene: TRBV9; J gene: TRBJ2-1; CDR3 length: 14; CDR3 protein: CASSGGATYNEQFF; CDR3 DNA: TGTGCCTCCTCCGGGGGGGCCACCTACAATGAGCAGTTCTTC